A single T cell receptor beta chain is shown here with its context. Repertoires were generated with immunoSEQ multiplex PCR, while TCRdb's copy carries only in-frame clones and drops some. The sample has roughly 50,000 clones, 85% to 95% seen once. This CDR3 region has 18 residues. The germline gives CDR1 LNHDA, CDR2 SQIVND (reference sequence). The J segment lost 8 bases and the V segment lost 2 bases, leaving 20 bases of the junction unmatched. The data stem from a study of blood T cell repertoires in COVID-19. About the research overall: T cells, B-cell-depleted T cells, or PBMCs supplied cDNA or gDNA.

The clonotype comes from a man between 50 and 59 years old with acute or convalescent COVID-19. The sequencing sample was made of peripheral blood. The chain employs TRBV19 and TRBJ1-1; 7 bases align to TRBD1. The CDR3 DNA reads TGTGCCAGTAGTATAAAAATGGGAGGAGGGGGCGCAGACTGGGAAGCTTTCTTT. It yields the protein CASSIKMGGGGADWEAFF. Combining the CDR3 with reference TRBV19 and TRBJ1-1 gives the whole variable domain DGGITQSPKYLFRKEGQNVTLSCEQNLNHDAMYWYRQDPGQGLRLIYYSQIVNDFQKGDIAEGYSVSREKKESFPLTVTSAQKNPTAFYLCASSIKMGGGGADWEAFFGQGTRLTVV.